Listed below are T cell receptor beta chains from one sample, sequenced in a study of blood T cell repertoires in COVID-19. The repertoire was sequenced with immunoSEQ multiplex PCR; TCRdb's copy has only in-frame clones and lacks some. The table includes 200,000 to 250,000 clones, approximately 90% detected once. Sequences were obtained from PBMCs or T cells enriched from blood (not recorded which). Every receptor here comes from a woman in her thirties who had recovered from COVID-19. The CDR3 runs from the conserved cysteine through the conserved F or W. The D gene is left open where the match is weak. Clone size is given for some rows only: seen once, a few or many times, or a class if the clone is expanded.

length,size,V,J,D,DNA,CDR3
13,.,TRBV2,TRBJ2-5,TRBD1,TGTGCCAGCAGCCGGGACAGGGGTGAGACCCAGTACTTC,CASSRDRGETQYF
13,.,TRBV15,TRBJ2-3,TRBD1,TGTGCCACTAGGACAGGGGGCACAGATACGCAGTATTTT,CATRTGGTDTQYF
15,.,TRBV5-4,TRBJ2-5,TRBD1,TGTGCCAGCAGCCTGGGGACAGGGGGAGCAGAGACCCAGTACTTC,CASSLGTGGAETQYF
15,.,TRBV19,TRBJ2-3,TRBD2,TGTGCCAGTAGTGGAACTAGCGTAAGCACAGATACGCAGTATTTT,CASSGTSVSTDTQYF
16,.,TRBV19,TRBJ2-4,.,TGTGCCAGTAGTATGGACAGATCCTTAGCCAAAAACATTCAGTACTTC,CASSMDRSLAKNIQYF
13,.,TRBV6-5,TRBJ1-2,TRBD1,TGTGCCAGCAGTTACGGGACAGGAGGCCGCTACACCTTC,CASSYGTGGRYTF
16,.,TRBV14,TRBJ2-5,TRBD2,TGTGCCAGCAGCCAAGAAGTAGCGGGGGAACAAGAGACCCAGTACTTC,CASSQEVAGEQETQYF
15,.,TRBV15,TRBJ1-1,.,TGTGCCACCAGCAGACGGCAAGGGGGGAACACTGAAGCTTTCTTT,CATSRRQGGNTEAFF
14,.,TRBV7-9,TRBJ2-1,.,TGTGCCAGCAGCCCCGGGACACCTTACAATGAGCAGTTCTTC,CASSPGTPYNEQFF
17,.,TRBV28,TRBJ2-3,TRBD2,TGTGCCAGCAGTCCCCCGGGACTGGCGGGGGGGTCAGATACGCAGTATTTT,CASSPPGLAGGSDTQYF
14,.,TRBV19,TRBJ1-4,.,TGTGCCAGTAAAACACTACCGACGGGTGAAAAACTGTTTTTT,CASKTLPTGEKLFF
14,.,TRBV5-6,TRBJ1-6,TRBD1,TGTGCCAGCAGCCCCCGGGACAGGGGTTCACCCCTCCACTTT,CASSPRDRGSPLHF
13,.,TRBV29-1,TRBJ1-3,.,TGCAGCGTCCAGGTAGACTCTGGAAACACCATATATTTT,CSVQVDSGNTIYF
11,.,TRBV4-3,TRBJ1-1,.,TGCGCCAGCAGACGGGGCACTGAAGCTTTCTTT,CASRRGTEAFF
15,.,TRBV7-2,TRBJ1-6,TRBD1,TGTGCCAGCAGCTTCCGGGACAGCTCTAATTCACCCCTCCACTTT,CASSFRDSSNSPLHF
14,.,TRBV6-2/TRBV6-3,TRBJ1-3,.,TGTGCCAGCAGTTTCGGGGTTCCTGGAAACACCATATATTTT,CASSFGVPGNTIYF
14,.,TRBV9,TRBJ1-1,.,TGTGCCAGCAGCGTAGTGGGGCAGACAGGTGAAGCTTTCTTT,CASSVVGQTGEAFF
14,.,TRBV19,TRBJ1-6,TRBD1,TGTGCCAGTAGGATGACAGGGTATAATTCACCCCTCCACTTT,CASRMTGYNSPLHF
15,.,TRBV7-3,TRBJ1-4,TRBD1,TGTGCCAGCAGCCAAACAGGGGGCGCCGGTGAAAAACTGTTTTTT,CASSQTGGAGEKLFF
14,.,TRBV5-6,TRBJ1-5,TRBD1,TGTGCCAGCAGCTTGAGACAGGGGTACCAGCCCCAGCATTTT,CASSLRQGYQPQHF
16,.,TRBV11-2,TRBJ1-2,.,TGTGCCAGCAGCTTAGCGCAGACTACAGCTAACTATGGCTACACCTTC,CASSLAQTTANYGYTF
15,.,TRBV10-3,TRBJ2-1,TRBD2,TGTGCCATCAGTGCGTCGGCGGGGGGGACCAATGAGCAGTTCTTC,CAISASAGGTNEQFF
15,once,TRBV5-4,TRBJ1-1,TRBD1,TGTGCCAGCAGCTCTCGGACAGGGGTGAACACTGAAGCTTTCTTT,CASSSRTGVNTEAFF
15,.,TRBV30,TRBJ1-5,.,TGTGCCTCCACCGGCGGTTACAGGGCCAATCAGCCCCAGCATTTT,CASTGGYRANQPQHF
14,.,TRBV5-1,TRBJ1-1,.,TGCGCCAGCAGCTTTTCCCAGGAGAACACTGAAGCTTTCTTT,CASSFSQENTEAFF
17,.,TRBV11-3,TRBJ2-2,TRBD2,TGTGCCAGCAGCTTAGCCGGCCTGGCGGGAGGGTCCGGGGAGCTGTTTTTT,CASSLAGLAGGSGELFF
15,.,TRBV18,TRBJ2-7,TRBD1,TGTGCCAGCTCACCGGGACAGGGGGGAGCCTACGAGCAGTACTTC,CASSPGQGGAYEQYF
14,.,TRBV5-6,TRBJ1-1,.,TGTGCCAGCAGCTTGACAGTCGGGGGTACTGAAGCTTTCTTT,CASSLTVGGTEAFF
15,.,TRBV10-3,TRBJ1-5,TRBD1,TGTGCCATCAGTGACTCGGACAGGGGGGATCAGCCCCAGCATTTT,CAISDSDRGDQPQHF
15,.,TRBV7-9,TRBJ2-7,TRBD2,TGTGCCAGCAGCTTAGGTAGCGGGGGGTACAACGAGCAGTACTTC,CASSLGSGGYNEQYF
14,.,TRBV7-2,TRBJ1-2,.,TGTGCCAGCAGGTTGCAGGGTATCGACTATGGCTACACCTTC,CASRLQGIDYGYTF
15,.,TRBV4-2,TRBJ1-2,TRBD1,TGTGCCAGCAGCCAAGATTGGGACAGGGAGGATGGCTACACCTTC,CASSQDWDREDGYTF
13,.,TRBV2,TRBJ1-1,.,TGTGCCAGCAGTGGGGGACAGAACACTGAAGCTTTCTTT,CASSGGQNTEAFF
16,.,TRBV2,TRBJ2-3,TRBD1,TGTGCCAGCACCGATCGGACAGGGTTGACCGTAGTTACGCAGTATTTT,CASTDRTGLTVVTQYF
19,once,TRBV6-2/TRBV6-3,TRBJ1-1,TRBD1,TGTGCCAGCAGTTACCCGACTGACACAGGGGGTAATGTGAACACTGAAGCTTTCTTT,CASSYPTDTGGNVNTEAFF
15,few,TRBV11-3,TRBJ2-2,TRBD2,TGTGCCAGCAGTCTACGGCGGGGGAGGTCCGGGGAGCTGTTTTTT,CASSLRRGRSGELFF
15,.,TRBV9,TRBJ1-6,.,TGTGCCAGCAGCGTAGCAAGTCAGGTTGAATCACCCCTCCACTTT,CASSVASQVESPLHF
15,.,TRBV4-1,TRBJ2-7,.,TGCGCCAGCAGCCTAGATGCGCAGGGTACCTACGAGCAGTACTTC,CASSLDAQGTYEQYF
14,.,TRBV5-8,TRBJ1-6,TRBD1,TGTGCCAGCCCGGGACAGTTCCATAATTCACCCCTCCACTTT,CASPGQFHNSPLHF
15,.,TRBV3-1/TRBV3-2,TRBJ1-5,.,TGTGCCAGCAGTCGATCCGCAGGGGACGGACAGCCCCAGCATTTT,CASSRSAGDGQPQHF
13,.,TRBV7-3,TRBJ1-1,.,TGTGCCAGCAGCCTCGTGGTCCGGACTGAAGCTTTCTTT,CASSLVVRTEAFF
14,.,TRBV4-1,TRBJ2-5,TRBD2,TGCGCCAGCAGCCAGACGGGACTAGTTGAGACCCAGTACTTC,CASSQTGLVETQYF
18,.,TRBV5-1,TRBJ1-6,.,TGCGCCAGCAGCTTGGCCGTCGGGGGGCCGACTCTTAATTCACCCCTCCACTTT,CASSLAVGGPTLNSPLHF
14,.,TRBV11-2,TRBJ2-2,TRBD2,TGTGCCAGCTCTCGGGGGGGCTTTATCGGGGAGCTGTTTTTT,CASSRGGFIGELFF
16,.,TRBV4-3,TRBJ1-3,.,TGCGCCAGCAGCCAAGATTACGTTGGGGCCGGAAACACCATATATTTT,CASSQDYVGAGNTIYF
15,.,TRBV9,TRBJ2-2,.,TGTGCCAGCAGCGTAGGAGCGAAGGAACCCGGGGAGCTGTTTTTT,CASSVGAKEPGELFF
13,.,TRBV18,TRBJ2-5,.,TGTGCCAGCTCACCGCACTTCCAAGAGACCCAGTACTTC,CASSPHFQETQYF
13,.,TRBV12-3/TRBV12-4,TRBJ1-4,TRBD1,TGTGCCAGCGGGACAGGGTCTAATGAAAAACTGTTTTTT,CASGTGSNEKLFF
16,.,TRBV3-1/TRBV3-2,TRBJ2-2,TRBD2,TGTGCCAGCAGCCCCTCAGGCGGGGGTCAGAGCGGGGAGCTGTTTTTT,CASSPSGGGQSGELFF
15,.,TRBV5-4,TRBJ1-3,.,TGTGCCAGCAGCTTGGCCGGCCAGGCGCGAAACACCATATATTTT,CASSLAGQARNTIYF
14,.,TRBV6-2/TRBV6-3,TRBJ2-7,TRBD2,TGTGCCAGCAGTTCTAGCGGGGCCTACTACGAGCAGTACTTC,CASSSSGAYYEQYF
16,.,TRBV7-8,TRBJ1-6,.,TGTGCCAGCAGCCCAGTAGGGGTTTCGGGTAATTCACCCCTCCACTTT,CASSPVGVSGNSPLHF
18,.,TRBV11-2,TRBJ1-1,TRBD1,TGTGCCAGCAGCTTAGGCGTCAGGGGGCGTAGTTGGAACACTGAAGCTTTCTTT,CASSLGVRGRSWNTEAFF
15,.,TRBV19,TRBJ1-1,TRBD1,TGTGCCAGTAGCGAAACTCAGGGGGCCGACACTGAAGCTTTCTTT,CASSETQGADTEAFF
13,.,TRBV27,TRBJ2-5,.,TGTGCCAGCAGTTTAAATGAGTTGGAGACCCAGTACTTC,CASSLNELETQYF
15,.,TRBV5-1,TRBJ1-2,.,TGCGCCAGCAGCTTAATGGGTGTCCCTTTGGAGGGCTACACCTTC,CASSLMGVPLEGYTF
14,.,TRBV18,TRBJ2-5,TRBD1,TGTGCCAGCTCACCACGGACAGGGAGAGAGACCCAGTACTTC,CASSPRTGRETQYF
14,once,TRBV7-8,TRBJ1-1,.,TGTGCCAGCAGCTCCCGAGGGGGGGACACTGAAGCTTTCTTT,CASSSRGGDTEAFF